This record concerns one T cell receptor (beta chain) sequence. Its target is not known. This entry belongs to a study of beta chain features in type 1 diabetes. Study-level findings and limits: TCRB CDR3s from Type 1 diabetes patients were moderately but significantly shorter in all four CD4+ subsets. The study notes PCR might favor shorter templates equally in patients and controls. Compared to healthy donors, patients appeared to have naive, central memory and Treg TCRB repertoires that were more alike.

All of the isolated RNA was reverse transcribed, so expressed TCRB transcripts were sequenced. Generated by immunoSEQ multiplex PCR, the TCRdb table keeps only in-frame clones and is missing some. The repertoire consists of about 200,000 clones, with roughly 10% occurring once and the leading ten covering roughly 1.4%. This sequence was found in a man between 18 and 29 years old in good health. Sequencing input: central memory CD4+ T cells from blood.

CDR3 amino acids: CASSLQGYSNQPQHF. The CDR3 DNA reads as TGTGCCAGCAGCTTACAGGGATATAGCAATCAGCCCCAGCATTTT. The V call is TRBV7-8, the J call TRBJ1-5; the D gene is possibly TRBD1 (5 bases). CDR1 is SGHVS, CDR2 FQNEAQ, per germline. CDR3 length equals 15 residues. V was cut by 2 bases and J by 0 bases, with 8 bases left in between.